This TCR beta chain was identified during a study of control samples from healthy donors and cancer patients. The data were produced by immunoSEQ multiplex PCR, yet TCRdb's version contains in-frame clones alone and is incomplete. Among roughly 80,000 clones listed, under 90% were seen once. The CDR3 loop spans 20 amino acids. Trimming took 1 base from V and 0 from J; bases not matched to a gene: 14. The germline V gene encodes CDR1 MGHRA and CDR2 YSYEKL. Material for sequencing was blood. The chain couples TRBV4-1 to TRBJ1-1, with TRBD1 matching over 10 bases. The sequence came from a man aged 50 to 60 in good health. Here the CDR3 reads CASSQVSRLGTGALNTEAFF. The DNA for the CDR3 is TGCGCCAGCAGCCAAGTAAGTAGGCTAGGGACAGGGGCCTTGAACACTGAAGCTTTCTTT.